What follows is one TCR beta chain and its context. The antigen is undetermined. There are 14 residues in the CDR3. Germline CDR1 is MGHDK and CDR2 is SYGVNS. Between the trimmed V and J ends, which lost 6 bases and 5 bases, there was a span of 13 bases. Unrecorded immune exposure was likely among donors, who were nominally healthy when sampled. It was with 60 Vbeta and 13 Jbeta primers that the PCR ran. Sequenced by immunoSEQ multiplex PCR; TCRdb stores in-frame clones only, minus some. The sample holds under 200,000 clones, about 70% seen once. The data were taken from a study of cytomegalovirus exposure and HLA in healthy donors. Findings and limits, study-wide: Investigators reported 150 to 200 TCR beta chains as tied to cytomegalovirus.

The receptor comes from a woman aged 40 to 50 in good health and CMV-seropositive. The sequencing sample was made of PBMCs. The chain carries TRBV25-1 and TRBJ2-2; D is ambiguous. DNA for the CDR3: TGTGCCAGCAGACCCCCCGGTCGAACCGGGGAGCTGTTTTTT. It is translated as CASRPPGRTGELFF.